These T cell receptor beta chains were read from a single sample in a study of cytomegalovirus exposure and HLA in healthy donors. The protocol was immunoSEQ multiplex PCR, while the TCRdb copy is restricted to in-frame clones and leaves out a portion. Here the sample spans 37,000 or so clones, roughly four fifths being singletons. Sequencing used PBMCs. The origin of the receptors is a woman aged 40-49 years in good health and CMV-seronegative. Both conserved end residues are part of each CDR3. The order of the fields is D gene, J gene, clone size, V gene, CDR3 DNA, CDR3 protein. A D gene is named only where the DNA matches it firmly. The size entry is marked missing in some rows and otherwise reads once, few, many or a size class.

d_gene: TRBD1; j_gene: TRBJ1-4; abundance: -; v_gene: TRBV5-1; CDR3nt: TGCGCCAGCAGCGACCGACAGGGCGTTAATGAAAAACTGTTTTTT; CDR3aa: CASSDRQGVNEKLFF
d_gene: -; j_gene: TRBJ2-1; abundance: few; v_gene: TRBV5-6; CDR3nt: TGTGCCAGCAGCTTGGTAGGCCAGGGTTCCTACAATGAGCAGTTCTTC; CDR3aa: CASSLVGQGSYNEQFF
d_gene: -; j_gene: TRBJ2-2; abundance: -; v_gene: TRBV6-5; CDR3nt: TGTGCCAGCAGTTCGTCAGAAACCGGGGAGCTGTTTTTT; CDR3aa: CASSSSETGELFF
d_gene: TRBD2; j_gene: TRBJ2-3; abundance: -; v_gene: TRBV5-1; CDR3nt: TGCGCCAGCAGCCTCTCGGGGGGGCCAAGAGATACGCAGTATTTT; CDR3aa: CASSLSGGPRDTQYF
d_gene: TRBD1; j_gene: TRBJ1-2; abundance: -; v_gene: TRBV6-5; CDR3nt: TGTGCCAGCAGGAAACAGGGGCAGGAGGGCTACACCTTC; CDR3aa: CASRKQGQEGYTF
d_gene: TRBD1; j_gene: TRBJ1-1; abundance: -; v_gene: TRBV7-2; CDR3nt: TGTGCCAGCAACAAGGACAGGGGTAACACTGAAGCTTTCTTT; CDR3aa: CASNKDRGNTEAFF
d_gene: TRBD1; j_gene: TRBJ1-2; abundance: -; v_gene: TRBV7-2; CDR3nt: TGTGCCAGCAGCTCGGGACAGAACTATGGCTACACCTTC; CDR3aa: CASSSGQNYGYTF
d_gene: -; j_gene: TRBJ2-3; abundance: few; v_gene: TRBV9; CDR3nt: TGTGCCAGCAGCGTAGGTGGGGGCCTCGGCACGCAGTATTTT; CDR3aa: CASSVGGGLGTQYF
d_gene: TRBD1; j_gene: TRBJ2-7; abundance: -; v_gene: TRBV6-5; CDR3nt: TGTGCCAGCAGTTACGACGGGACAGGGGGACCCTACGAGCAGTACTTC; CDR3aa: CASSYDGTGGPYEQYF
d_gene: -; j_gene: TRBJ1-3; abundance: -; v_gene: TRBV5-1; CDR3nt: TGCGCCAGCAGCTTGGCCTCAGGGTCAGGAAACACCATATATTTT; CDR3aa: CASSLASGSGNTIYF
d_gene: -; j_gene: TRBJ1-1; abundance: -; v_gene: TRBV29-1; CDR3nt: TGCAGCGTTGACCGCGGACAAAGGAACACTGAAGCTTTCTTT; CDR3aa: CSVDRGQRNTEAFF
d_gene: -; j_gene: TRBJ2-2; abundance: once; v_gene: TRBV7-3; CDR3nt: TGTGCCGGTAATCAGGGGACCGGGGAGCTGTTTTTT; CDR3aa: CAGNQGTGELFF
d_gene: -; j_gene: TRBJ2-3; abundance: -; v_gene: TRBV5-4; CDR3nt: TGTGCCAGCAGCTTGCTCGGTCGCGAAACAGATACGCAGTATTTT; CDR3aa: CASSLLGRETDTQYF
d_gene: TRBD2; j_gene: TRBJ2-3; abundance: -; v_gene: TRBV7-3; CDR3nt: TGTGCCAGCAGCTTATTTAGCGGGAGCACAGATACGCAGTATTTT; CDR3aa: CASSLFSGSTDTQYF
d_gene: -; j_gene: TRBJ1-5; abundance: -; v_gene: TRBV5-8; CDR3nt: TGTGCCAGCAGCTTGGCTATGGGGGGAGGGTCTCGGCAGCCCCAGCATTTT; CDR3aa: CASSLAMGGGSRQPQHF
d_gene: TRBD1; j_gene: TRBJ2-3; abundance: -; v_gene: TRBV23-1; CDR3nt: TGCGCCAGCGGAGTAAATAAGGACAGGGGAGACACAGATACGCAGTATTTT; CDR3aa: CASGVNKDRGDTDTQYF
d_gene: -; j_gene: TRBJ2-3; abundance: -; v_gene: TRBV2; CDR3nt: TGTGCCAGCAGTGATGTAGCGGTGGGGGTTACGCAGTATTTT; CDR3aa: CASSDVAVGVTQYF
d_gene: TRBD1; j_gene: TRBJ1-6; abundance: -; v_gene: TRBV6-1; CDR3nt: TGTGCCAGCTCGACAGGGAACAATTCACCCCTCCACTTT; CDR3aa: CASSTGNNSPLHF
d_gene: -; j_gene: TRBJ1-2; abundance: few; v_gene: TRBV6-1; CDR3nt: TGTGCCAGCAGTGAAGGGCGTGGGCGGGTTGTTGGCTACACCTTC; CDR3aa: CASSEGRGRVVGYTF
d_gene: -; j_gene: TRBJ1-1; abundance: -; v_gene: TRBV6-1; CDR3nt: TGTGCCAGCAGTGAACAGATCGCAGTCACTGAAGCTTTCTTT; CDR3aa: CASSEQIAVTEAFF
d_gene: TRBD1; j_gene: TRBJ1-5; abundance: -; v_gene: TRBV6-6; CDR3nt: TGTGCCAGCAGTGTCTCCGGGACAGGGCATCAGCCCCAGCATTTT; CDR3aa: CASSVSGTGHQPQHF
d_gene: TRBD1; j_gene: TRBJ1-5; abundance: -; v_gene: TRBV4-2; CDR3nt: TGTGCCAGCAGCCAAGGCTCCGAGACAGGGGTTCAGCCCCAGCATTTT; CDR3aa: CASSQGSETGVQPQHF
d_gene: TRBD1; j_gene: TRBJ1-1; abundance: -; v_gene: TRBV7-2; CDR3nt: TGTGCCAGCAGCCTAAACAGGGGAATAACTTTCTTT; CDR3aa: CASSLNRGITFF
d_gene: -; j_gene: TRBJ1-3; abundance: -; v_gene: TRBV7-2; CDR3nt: TGTGCCAGCAGCTTAAGCTATGGAAACACCATATATTTT; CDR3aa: CASSLSYGNTIYF